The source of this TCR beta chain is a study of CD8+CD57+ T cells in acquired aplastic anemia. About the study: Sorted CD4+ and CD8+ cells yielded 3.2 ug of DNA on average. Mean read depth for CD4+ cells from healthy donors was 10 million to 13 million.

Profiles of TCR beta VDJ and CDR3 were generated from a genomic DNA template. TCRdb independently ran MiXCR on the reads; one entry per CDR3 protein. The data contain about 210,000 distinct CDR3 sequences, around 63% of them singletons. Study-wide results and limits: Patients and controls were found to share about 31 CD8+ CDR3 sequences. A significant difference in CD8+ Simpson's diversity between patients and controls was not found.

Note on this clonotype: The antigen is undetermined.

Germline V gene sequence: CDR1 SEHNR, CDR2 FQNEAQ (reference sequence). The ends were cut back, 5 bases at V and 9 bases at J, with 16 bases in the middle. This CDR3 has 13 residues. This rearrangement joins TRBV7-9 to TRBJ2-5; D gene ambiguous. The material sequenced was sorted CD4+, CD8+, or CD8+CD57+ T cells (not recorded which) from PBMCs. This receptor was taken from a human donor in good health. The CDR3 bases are TGTGCCAGCAGCGCCACTTATGACTCGGCCCAGTACTTC. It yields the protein CASSATYDSAQYF.